These 16 T cell receptor beta chains came from one sample sequenced in a study of cytotoxic CD8 clonotypes in ibrutinib-treated CLL. Generated by immunoSEQ multiplex PCR, the TCRdb table keeps only in-frame clones and is missing some. The data contain hundreds of thousands of clones, 60% to 75% of them singletons. The sample consisted of PBMCs, taken after 24 months of ibrutinib treatment. The receptors come from a human donor with chronic lymphocytic leukemia.

This clone was found once. The rearrangement uses TRBV27 and TRBJ2-7; D gene unclear. V lost 4 bases, J lost 0 bases, and 13 bases lay in between. CDR1 and CDR2 (germline): MNHEY, SMNVEV (reference sequence). The CDR3 is made up of 15 amino acids. The chain's CDR3 is CASSWRQAISYEQYF. Written as DNA, the CDR3 is TGTGCCAGCAGTTGGCGGCAGGCGATCTCCTACGAGCAGTACTTC.

DNA of the CDR3: TGTGCCTGGAACAACAGACAGGCGAATCAGCCCCAGCATTTT. Protein: CAWNNRQANQPQHF. The chain uses TRBV30 and TRBJ1-5; D may be TRBD1 (6 bases). V dropped 4 bases and J dropped 4 bases, with 14 bases sitting between them. Germline loops: CDR1 GTSNPN, CDR2 SVGIG (reference sequence). This CDR3 spans 14 amino acids.

This clone appeared once. DNA of the CDR3: TGCGCCAGCAGCTTGTCCGGGAGGTACAATGAGCAGTTCTTC. Translation gives CASSLSGRYNEQFF. V gene TRBV5-1 combines with J gene TRBJ2-1; 7 bases are a match to TRBD2. CDR3 length: 14 amino acids. V lost 1 base, J lost 4 bases, and 2 bases stayed unmatched. CDR1 and CDR2 from the germline V gene are SGHRS and YFSETQ.

This clone was seen more than once but under ten times. V gene TRBV5-1 combines with J gene TRBJ2-1; D not certain. CDR3 size: 14 residues. V was pared by 1 base and J by 4 bases, with 9 bases between. Germline CDR1 reads SGHRS; CDR2 reads YFSETQ. The CDR3 DNA sequence: TGCGCCAGCAGCTTGCCAGGCGGTTACAATGAGCAGTTCTTC. Its translation: CASSLPGGYNEQFF. Filled out from reference TRBV5-1 and TRBJ2-1, the complete variable domain reads KAGVTQTPRYLIKTRGQQVTLSCSPISGHRSVSWYQQTPGQGLQFLFEYFSETQRNKGNFPGRFSGRQFSNSRSEMNVSTLELGDSALYLCASSLPGGYNEQFFGPGTRLTVL.

The V gene is TRBV28, the J gene TRBJ2-1; D is uncertain. Germline assignment: CDR1 MDHEN and CDR2 SYDVKM. The CDR3 is 13 amino acids. V gave up 9 bases and J gave up 9 bases, with 18 bases separating them. The CDR3 reads CASYMGKITEQFF. The CDR3 region has the DNA TGTGCCAGTTACATGGGAAAGATCACTGAGCAGTTCTTC.

This chain uses TRBV6-6 with TRBJ2-7; D may correspond to TRBD1 or TRBD2 (5 bases each). The germline V gene has CDR1 MNHNY and CDR2 SVGAGI (reference sequence). Trimming stripped 5 bases from V and 5 bases from J, with 19 bases between. The CDR3 is 15 residues long. The CDR3 coding sequence is TGTGCCAGCAGTGACAGCTTGGGGGTCTTCCACGAGCAGTACTTC. Translation: CASSDSLGVFHEQYF.

This chain links TRBV30 with TRBJ1-1; D unresolved. Germline assignment: CDR1 GTSNPN and CDR2 SVGIG (reference sequence). This CDR3 region has 13 residues. Deletions cut 0 bases from V and 2 bases from J, with 7 bases between. CDR3: CAWSVEGNTEAFF. CDR3 sequence (DNA): TGTGCCTGGAGTGTGGAGGGAAACACTGAAGCTTTCTTT.

The chain employs TRBV27 and TRBJ1-1; 7 bases fit TRBD1. The J segment lost 4 bases and the V segment lost 3 bases, leaving 5 bases of the junction unmatched. The CDR3 runs 14 residues. Germline V gene sequence: CDR1 MNHEY, CDR2 SMNVEV (reference sequence). The DNA of the CDR3 is TGTGCCAGCAGTTTCGGTGCAGGGGGCACTGAAGCTTTCTTT. Translating it yields CASSFGAGGTEAFF.

The chain couples TRBV11-3 to TRBJ1-1; weak D call: TRBD1 (6 bases). Trimming removed 5 bases from V and 5 bases from J, with 12 bases in between. This CDR3 has 13 amino acids. Germline V CDR1 and CDR2: SGHNT, YENEEA. CDR3 sequence (DNA): TGTGCCAGCAGCGATTCGACAGGAACTGAAGCTTTCTTT. Translating gives CASSDSTGTEAFF.

The rearrangement links TRBV28 to TRBJ1-2, with 8 bases identical to TRBD1. With 1 base clipped from V and 7 bases from J, the junction kept 11 bases outside the gene matches. The CDR3 is 16 residues long. The germline V gene has CDR1 MDHEN and CDR2 SYDVKM. The CDR3 protein is CASSLFLGQGGAGYTF. CDR3 DNA sequence: TGTGCCAGCAGTTTATTCCTAGGACAGGGAGGGGCTGGCTACACCTTC.

The chain joins TRBV2 to TRBJ2-1; TRBD2 aligns across 8 bases. The CDR3 runs to 14 residues. Germline CDR1 reads SNHLY; CDR2 reads FYNNEI. With 5 bases clipped from V and 4 bases from J, the junction kept 4 bases outside the gene matches. The CDR3 nucleotides read TGTGCCAGCAGTTTTGGCGGGAGGTACAATGAGCAGTTCTTC. Protein: CASSFGGRYNEQFF.

This clone was counted only a few times. The gene calls are TRBV25-1 and TRBJ1-5; unclear D gene. Germline V gene lookup returns CDR1 MGHDK and CDR2 SYGVNS. The CDR3 runs to 11 residues. Between the trimmed V and J ends, which lost 8 bases and 6 bases, there was a span of 8 bases. CDR3 sequence: CASRLFQPQHF. The CDR3 DNA follows: TGTGCCAGCCGACTATTTCAGCCCCAGCATTTT.

The rearrangement uses TRBV28 and TRBJ2-7; D possibly corresponds to TRBD2 (5 bases). This CDR3 contains 15 residues. V lost 1 base and J 8 bases, leaving 18 bases between the germline ends. The V gene's germline CDR1 is MDHEN and CDR2 SYDVKM. The CDR3 nucleotides read TGTGCCAGCAGTTTATTTGGGAGCACACGCACTCAGCAGTACTTC. Amino acids: CASSLFGSTRTQQYF.

This clone was seen only once. This chain connects TRBV19 to TRBJ1-1, with a weak D call TRBD1 (5 bases). The ends were cut back, 9 bases at V and 4 bases at J, with 18 bases in the middle. Germline lookup yields CDR1 LNHDA and CDR2 SQIVND (reference sequence). The CDR3 runs to 14 residues. This chain's CDR3 is CASTPRGDGTEAFF. The CDR3 nucleotides read TGTGCCAGCACTCCGAGGGGAGACGGCACTGAAGCTTTCTTT.

V gene TRBV7-8 combines with J gene TRBJ2-7, with TRBD2 matching over 9 bases. This CDR3 is built from 16 residues. The V and J ends lost 1 base and 5 bases, in that order; junction bases with no gene match: 9. Germline CDR1 SGHVS, CDR2 FQNEAQ. CDR3 nucleotides: TGTGCCAGCAGCTTAGTCCCCGGGACTAGCTTTCACGAGCAGTACTTC. Its protein product is CASSLVPGTSFHEQYF.

The chain carries TRBV5-1 and TRBJ1-2, with TRBD1 matching over 7 bases. The CDR3 consists of 14 residues. Germline V lookup: CDR1 SGHRS, CDR2 YFSETQ. V shed 6 bases and J 5 bases; nucleotides not matched to a gene: 10. The CDR3 DNA is TGCGCCAGCAATCAAGGGCAGGGGGAGTATGGCTACACCTTC. Amino acid sequence: CASNQGQGEYGYTF.